This TCR beta chain is drawn from a study of shared clonotypes between healthy human individuals. Turning to this clone: Its target is not known.

Study findings and constraints: The study found lower generation probabilities in non-shared clonotypes than in those shared by all four donors. Memory subsets had estimated richness that was generally smaller than that of naive subsets.

CD8 cells regarded as naive lacked CD45RO, were positively chosen for CCR7, and omitted terminally differentiated effector memory CD45RA+ cells. The donors were all Caucasian adults (living in Nashville, Tennessee). As processed by the authors: ImmunoSEQ sequences covered only the junction and lacked quality scores; filtering therefore differed. Generated by immunoSEQ multiplex PCR, the TCRdb table keeps only in-frame clones and is missing some. The D gene and trimming were derived from the DNA, and the V and J assignments and clone size from that table. The sample lists approximately 2,200,000 clones, roughly 91% occurring once. V dropped 9 bases and J dropped 4; count of bases not matched to a gene: 7. There are 13 residues in the CDR3. Germline CDR1 reads LNHDA; CDR2 reads SQIVND (reference sequence).

This TCR was recovered from a man in his late teens or twenties in good health. Some clones in this sample may be carry-over from other donors' samples. The sequencing input was naive CD8+ T cells from PBMCs. The chain combines TRBV19 with TRBJ2-5, with TRBD1 matching over 8 bases. CDR3 amino acids: CASDRGRGETQYF. CDR3 bases: TGTGCCAGCGACAGGGGTCGCGGAGAGACCCAGTACTTC.